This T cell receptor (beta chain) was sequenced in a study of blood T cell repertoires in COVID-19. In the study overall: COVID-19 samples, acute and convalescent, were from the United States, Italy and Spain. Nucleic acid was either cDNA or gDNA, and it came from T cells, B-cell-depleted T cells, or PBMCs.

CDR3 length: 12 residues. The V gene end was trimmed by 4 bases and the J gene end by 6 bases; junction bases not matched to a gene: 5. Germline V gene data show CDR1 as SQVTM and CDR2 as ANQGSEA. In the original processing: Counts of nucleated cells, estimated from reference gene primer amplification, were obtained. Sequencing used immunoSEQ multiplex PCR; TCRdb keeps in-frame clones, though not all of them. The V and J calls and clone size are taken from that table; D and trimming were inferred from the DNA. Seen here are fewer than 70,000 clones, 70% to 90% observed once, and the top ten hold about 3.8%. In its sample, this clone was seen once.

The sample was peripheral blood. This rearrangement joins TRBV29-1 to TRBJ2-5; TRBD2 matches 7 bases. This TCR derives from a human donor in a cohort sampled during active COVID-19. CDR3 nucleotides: TGCAGCGTTGGGGAGGGTAGGCAGACCCAGTACTTC. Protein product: CSVGEGRQTQYF.